A single sample is the source of the 25 T cell receptor beta chains below, sequenced in a study of T cell clonotyping in hematopoietic cell transplantation. Some clones are missing from TCRdb's copy, which holds only in-frame ones; the method was immunoSEQ multiplex PCR. This repertoire shows fewer than 7,500 clones, about three quarters found once; its top ten account for roughly 27%. The sequenced sample was PBMCs, obtained 100 days after allogeneic stem cell transplant. Receptors were obtained from a male patient between 45 and 59 years old who had an allogeneic stem cell transplant from an unrelated donor, so the T cells may come from the graft donor. Some clones in this sample may be carry-over from other donors' samples.

This clone came up a few times. The chain combines TRBV6-6 with TRBJ1-5, with TRBD1 matching over 9 bases. In germline, CDR1 is MNHNY, CDR2 SVGAGI (reference sequence). After removal of 7 bases from V and 4 bases from J, the junction contained 8 bases not matched to a gene. The CDR3 consists of 15 residues. This chain's CDR3 is CASTADRGINQPQHF. The CDR3 DNA reads TGTGCCAGCACCGCCGACAGGGGGATAAATCAGCCCCAGCATTTT.

V is TRBV6-1 and J is TRBJ2-7; D not resolved. V gave up 4 bases and J gave up 2 bases, with 15 bases separating them. In germline, CDR1 is MNHNS, CDR2 SASEGT. The CDR3 has 15 amino acids. The CDR3 spells CASSVSYAAPYEQYF. The CDR3 DNA reads TGTGCCAGCAGTGTAAGCTACGCTGCCCCCTACGAGCAGTACTTC.

This sequence joins TRBV10-3 and TRBJ1-2, with 8 bases matching TRBD1. Germline V gene sequence: CDR1 ENHRY, CDR2 SYGVKD. CDR3 length: 13 amino acids. V was pared by 5 bases and J by 6 bases, with 5 bases of the junction left unmatched. CDR3 DNA sequence: TGTGCCATCAGTCAGGACAGGGTGGATGGCTACACCTTC. Protein product: CAISQDRVDGYTF.

CDR3 in amino acids: CSVGGGTSGRGGNEQFF. As DNA, the CDR3 is TGCAGCGTTGGGGGGGGGACTAGCGGGAGAGGAGGCAATGAGCAGTTCTTC. This chain uses TRBV29-1 with TRBJ2-1, with 14 bases fitting TRBD2. The CDR3 contains 17 residues. V shed 4 bases, J shed 6 bases, and the junction held 11 bases outside the gene matches. Germline V lookup: CDR1 SQVTM, CDR2 ANQGSEA.

V gene TRBV9 combines with J gene TRBJ2-5, with TRBD2 matching over 9 bases. The V and J ends lost 4 bases and 4 bases, in that order; junction bases with no gene match: 8. The germline CDR1 and CDR2 sequences are SGDLS and YYNGEE. This CDR3 has 15 amino acids. DNA for the CDR3: TGTGCCAGCAGCCCTCCCGCGGGAGGGGGAGAGACCCAGTACTTC. Translation: CASSPPAGGGETQYF.

The genes are TRBV19 and TRBJ1-5; 8 nucleotides align to TRBD1. Germline V CDR1 and CDR2: LNHDA, SQIVND (reference sequence). J gave up 4 bases and V 7 bases, and 6 bases lay outside the gene matches. The CDR3 has 14 residues. DNA for the CDR3: TGTGCCAGTATGTCAGGGGGCGCGAATCAGCCCCAGCATTTT. This sequence encodes CASMSGGANQPQHF. Combining the CDR3 with reference TRBV19 and TRBJ1-5 gives the whole variable domain DGGITQSPKYLFRKEGQNVTLSCEQNLNHDAMYWYRQDPGQGLRLIYYSQIVNDFQKGDIAEGYSVSREKKESFPLTVTSAQKNPTAFYLCASMSGGANQPQHFGDGTRLSIL.

This clone is a singleton in its sample. The chain carries TRBV30 and TRBJ1-5; D remains unclear. From germline, CDR1 is GTSNPN and CDR2 SVGIG (reference sequence). The CDR3 covers 13 residues. V was cut by 2 bases and J by 1 base, with 6 bases left in between. CDR3 bases: TGTGCCTGGAGTAGTGGGAGCAATCAGCCCCAGCATTTT. It specifies CAWSSGSNQPQHF. Looking up the rest from reference TRBV30 and TRBJ1-5 gives the full variable domain: SQTIHQWPATLVQPVGSPLSLECTVEGTSNPNLYWYRQAAGRGLQLLFYSVGIGQISSEVPQNLSASRPQDRQFILSSKKLLLSDSGFYLCAWSSGSNQPQHFGDGTRLSIL.

V is TRBV4-3 and J is TRBJ1-1; the D gene is possibly TRBD1 (5 bases). The V and J ends lost 2 bases and 4 bases respectively, with 17 bases between them. CDR3 length: 16 residues. CDR1 and CDR2 from the germline V gene are LGHNA and YSLEER. The CDR3, as DNA: TGCGCCAGCAGCCAATCCCCAGGGTCTGGGGGCACTGAAGCTTTCTTT. Encoded protein: CASSQSPGSGGTEAFF.

The chain has TRBV6-1 and TRBJ2-5; maybe TRBD1 (6 bases). V was shortened by 5 bases and J by 4 bases, with 14 bases between the two germline ends. In germline, CDR1 is MNHNS, CDR2 SASEGT. This CDR3 comprises 14 residues. The CDR3 DNA reads as TGTGCCAGCAGTCCATCAACAGGGAGAGAGACCCAGTACTTC. Its protein product is CASSPSTGRETQYF.

The rearrangement links TRBV9 to TRBJ2-6; the D is unclear. Germline lookup yields CDR1 SGDLS and CDR2 YYNGEE. The CDR3 totals 14 residues. Between the trimmed V and J ends, which lost 3 bases and 2 bases, there was a span of 6 bases. CDR3 loop: CASSANTGANVLTF. The DNA for the CDR3 is TGTGCCAGCAGCGCTAATACTGGGGCCAACGTCCTGACTTTC.

The chain couples TRBV2 to TRBJ1-5; weak D call: TRBD1 (5 bases). From germline, CDR1 is SNHLY and CDR2 FYNNEI. Trimming took 6 bases from V and 2 from J, leaving 5 bases between them. The CDR3 has 12 amino acids. CDR3 in DNA: TGTGCCAGCAGGACAGGCAATCAGCCCCAGCATTTT. Its translation is CASRTGNQPQHF. Complete variable domain (other parts from reference TRBV2 and TRBJ1-5): EPEVTQTPSHQVTQMGQEVILRCVPISNHLYFYWYRQILGQKVEFLVSFYNNEISEKSEIFDDQFSVERPDGSNFTLKIRSTKLEDSAMYFCASRTGNQPQHFGDGTRLSIL.

V gene TRBV27 combines with J gene TRBJ2-7; 8 nucleotides align to TRBD1. V dropped 3 bases and J dropped 4; count of bases not matched to a gene: 2. CDR3 length: 13 amino acids. Germline assignment: CDR1 MNHEY and CDR2 SMNVEV (reference sequence). The CDR3 DNA follows: TGTGCCAGCAGTTTGACAGGGGTTTACGAGCAGTACTTC. Translating gives CASSLTGVYEQYF.

The chain carries TRBV29-1 and TRBJ2-3; D remains unclear. Germline V gives CDR1 SQVTM, CDR2 ANQGSEA. Trimming took 0 bases from V and 5 from J, leaving 12 bases between them. This CDR3 comprises 14 residues. The CDR3 here is CSVEDLGFGDTQYF. Written as DNA, the CDR3 is TGCAGCGTTGAAGATCTGGGTTTCGGAGATACGCAGTATTTT.

This clone was observed a single time. The chain has TRBV6-1 and TRBJ1-2; D is ambiguous. CDR3 length equals 15 residues. With 2 bases removed from V and 2 bases from J, the gap between germline ends came to 12 bases. CDR1 MNHNS and CDR2 SASEGT come from the germline V gene. CDR3 DNA: TGTGCCAGCAGTGAATTTAGGGCATCAAACTATGGCTACACCTTC. It codes for CASSEFRASNYGYTF.

V gene TRBV29-1 combines with J gene TRBJ2-7; 9 bases are shared with TRBD2. The CDR3 totals 13 residues. Germline CDR1 and CDR2: SQVTM and ANQGSEA. Trimming removed 4 bases from V and 2 bases from J; junction bases left unmatched: 3. CDR3 nucleotides: TGCAGCGTTGGGCTAGCGGGACCCTACGAGCAGTACTTC. The encoded protein is CSVGLAGPYEQYF.

The chain employs TRBV28 and TRBJ1-1, with unresolved D. The V gene lost 3 bases and the J gene lost 8 bases, with 7 bases spanning the gap. The germline V gene has CDR1 MDHEN and CDR2 SYDVKM. The CDR3 length is 11 residues. CDR3 in amino acids: CASSFESEAFF. The CDR3, as DNA: TGTGCCAGCAGTTTTGAGTCAGAAGCTTTCTTT.

The rearrangement links TRBV30 to TRBJ1-2; 8 bases are shared with TRBD1. The CDR3 has 13 residues. The J segment lost 5 bases and the V segment lost 2 bases, leaving 4 bases of the junction unmatched. CDR1 GTSNPN and CDR2 SVGIG come from the germline V gene (reference sequence). The CDR3 loop reads CAWSSDRGYGYTF. The DNA for the CDR3 is TGTGCCTGGAGTTCCGACAGGGGTTATGGCTACACCTTC.

This clone was seen only once. This chain connects TRBV5-1 to TRBJ2-7, with D perhaps given as TRBD1 or TRBD2 (6 bases each). Germline-derived CDR1 and CDR2 are SGHRS and YFSETQ. CDR3 length: 16 residues. Trimming took 6 bases from V and 4 from J, leaving 23 bases between them. The CDR3 region has the DNA TGCGCCAGCACCTCGGGACTCTCGGCAACAGGGTACGAGCAGTACTTC. Protein sequence: CASTSGLSATGYEQYF.

This chain connects TRBV29-1 to TRBJ1-2, with D perhaps TRBD1 (5 bases). The germline V gene encodes CDR1 SQVTM and CDR2 ANQGSEA. The CDR3 is 13 residues long. The V end lost 0 bases, the J end lost 8 bases, and 13 bases lay between the germline ends. CDR3 region: CSVEEGALRGYTF. Here the CDR3 DNA reads TGCAGCGTTGAAGAAGGGGCTTTACGCGGCTACACCTTC.

V is TRBV29-1 and J is TRBJ1-1; D is unresolved. V gave up 4 bases and J gave up 0 bases, with 6 bases separating them. Germline V gives CDR1 SQVTM, CDR2 ANQGSEA. The CDR3 is 12 amino acids. The chain's CDR3 is CSVGQLNTEAFF. The DNA of the CDR3 is TGCAGCGTTGGTCAGCTGAACACTGAAGCTTTCTTT.

The chain employs TRBV5-6 and TRBJ1-3, with unresolved D. CDR3 size: 14 residues. Germline assignment: CDR1 SGHDT and CDR2 YYEEEE. Trimming removed 0 bases at V and 0 bases at J, with 4 bases between. CDR3 sequence reads: CASSLVRSGNTIYF. The CDR3 region has the DNA TGTGCCAGCAGCTTGGTCCGCTCTGGAAACACCATATATTTT.

The V and J genes are TRBV28 and TRBJ1-1; a possible D gene is TRBD1 (5 bases). The CDR3 is made up of 16 amino acids. Trimming left V 6 bases short and J 5 bases short, with 22 bases between. Germline-derived CDR1 and CDR2 are MDHEN and SYDVKM. The CDR3 DNA reads as TGTGCCAGCAGGGGGGGGATGGGCCGATTGCGGACTGAAGCTTTCTTT. Protein product: CASRGGMGRLRTEAFF.

The chain has TRBV6-6 and TRBJ2-5; D gene unclear. This CDR3 region has 15 residues. Germline CDR1 MNHNY, CDR2 SVGAGI (reference sequence). Trimming removed 2 bases from V and 1 base from J, with 11 bases in between. The CDR3 protein is CASSYPRQGQETQYF. For the CDR3, the DNA is TGTGCCAGCAGTTACCCGAGACAAGGCCAAGAGACCCAGTACTTC.

This clone was picked up a small number of times. This chain connects TRBV30 to TRBJ1-2; D is uncertain. This CDR3 contains 12 residues. The V end lost 2 bases, the J end lost 8 bases, and 12 bases lay between the germline ends. From germline, CDR1 is GTSNPN and CDR2 SVGIG (reference sequence). CDR3 protein: CAWSLARVGYTF. CDR3 nucleotides: TGTGCCTGGAGTCTAGCTCGTGTCGGCTACACCTTC.

The V call is TRBV7-9, the J call TRBJ2-2; D could derive from TRBD1 or TRBD2 (5 bases each). CDR1 and CDR2 from the germline V gene are SEHNR and FQNEAQ (reference sequence). This CDR3 spans 14 amino acids. Trimming took off 8 bases at V and 2 bases at J, with 12 bases between the two ends. CDR3 protein: CASGGVLNTGELFF. CDR3 nucleotide sequence: TGTGCCAGCGGGGGTGTTTTAAACACCGGGGAGCTGTTTTTT. The entire variable domain, with the rest obtained from reference TRBV7-9 and TRBJ2-2, is as follows: DTGVSQNPRHKITKRGQNVTFRCDPISEHNRLYWYRQTLGQGPEFLTYFQNEAQLEKSRLLSDRFSAERPKGSFSTLEIQRTEQGDSAMYLCASGGVLNTGELFFGEGSRLTVL.